The clone carrying this T cell receptor (beta chain) was seen a few times. CDR1 and CDR2 from the germline V gene are SGHRS and YFSETQ. The CDR3 is 15 amino acids. After removal of 3 bases from V and 4 bases from J, the junction contained 3 bases not matched to a gene. This record belongs to a study of T-cell memory formation after mild COVID-19. Study as a whole: TCR clusters largely stayed donor specific.

TCRdb processed the 5' RACE reads anew with MiXCR; each CDR3 protein has one entry. The sample has roughly 510,000 distinct CDR3 sequences, 15% to 20% seen once. The rearrangement links TRBV5-1 to TRBJ2-1; 11 bases map to TRBD2. The TCR sequence derives from an adult woman who had mild COVID-19 (a few samples of this study predate the infection). Cell type and time point are not known. Sequenced: PBMCs or a T cell subset sorted from them (not recorded which). The DNA of the CDR3 is TGCGCCAGCAGCTCAAGACTAGCGGGGTACAATGAGCAGTTCTTC. Translation gives CASSSRLAGYNEQFF.